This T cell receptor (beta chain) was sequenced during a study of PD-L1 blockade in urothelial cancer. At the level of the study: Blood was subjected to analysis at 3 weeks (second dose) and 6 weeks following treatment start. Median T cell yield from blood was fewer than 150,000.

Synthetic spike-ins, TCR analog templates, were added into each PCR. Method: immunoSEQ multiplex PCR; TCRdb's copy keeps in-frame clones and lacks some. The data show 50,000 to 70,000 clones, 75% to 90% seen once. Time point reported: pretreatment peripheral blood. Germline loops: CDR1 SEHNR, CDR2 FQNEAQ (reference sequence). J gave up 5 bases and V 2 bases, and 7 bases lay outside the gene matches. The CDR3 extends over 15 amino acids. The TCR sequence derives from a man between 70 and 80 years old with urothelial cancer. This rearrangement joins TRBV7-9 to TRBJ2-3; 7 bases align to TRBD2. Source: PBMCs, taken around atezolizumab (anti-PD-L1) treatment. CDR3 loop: CASSLYQGGRDTQYF. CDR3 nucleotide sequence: TGTGCCAGCAGCTTATATCAGGGAGGGAGAGATACGCAGTATTTT.